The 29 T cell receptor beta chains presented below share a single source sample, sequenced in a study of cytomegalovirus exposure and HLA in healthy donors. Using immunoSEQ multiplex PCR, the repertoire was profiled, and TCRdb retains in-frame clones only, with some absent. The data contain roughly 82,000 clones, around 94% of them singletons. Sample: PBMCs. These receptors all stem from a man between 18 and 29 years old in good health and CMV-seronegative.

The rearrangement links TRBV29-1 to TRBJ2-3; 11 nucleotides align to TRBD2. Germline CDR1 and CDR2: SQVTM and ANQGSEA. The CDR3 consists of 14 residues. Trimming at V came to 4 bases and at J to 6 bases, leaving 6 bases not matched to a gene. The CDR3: CSVATSGSGDTQYF. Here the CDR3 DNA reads TGCAGCGTTGCAACTAGCGGGAGCGGTGATACGCAGTATTTT.

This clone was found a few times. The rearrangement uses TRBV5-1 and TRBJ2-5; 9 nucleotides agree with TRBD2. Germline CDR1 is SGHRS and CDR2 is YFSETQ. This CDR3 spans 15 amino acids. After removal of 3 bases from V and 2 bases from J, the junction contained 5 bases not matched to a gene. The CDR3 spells CASSSLTSGQETQYF. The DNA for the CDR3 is TGCGCCAGCAGCTCTCTGACTAGCGGACAAGAGACCCAGTACTTC.

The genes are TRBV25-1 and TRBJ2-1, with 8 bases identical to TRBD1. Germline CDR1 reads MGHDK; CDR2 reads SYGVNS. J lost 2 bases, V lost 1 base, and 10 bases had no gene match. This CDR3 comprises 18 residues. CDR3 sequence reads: CASSEFPPDREPYNEQFF. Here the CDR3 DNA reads TGTGCCAGCAGTGAATTCCCGCCGGACAGGGAACCCTACAATGAGCAGTTCTTC.

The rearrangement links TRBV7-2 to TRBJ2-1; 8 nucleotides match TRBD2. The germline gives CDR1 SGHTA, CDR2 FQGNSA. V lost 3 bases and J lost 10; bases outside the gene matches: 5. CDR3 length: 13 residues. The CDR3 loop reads CASSFSGTREQFF. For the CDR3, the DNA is TGTGCCAGCAGCTTCTCCGGGACTAGAGAGCAGTTCTTC.

The CDR3 coding sequence is TGCGCCAGCAGCTTGTCAGGGATGGATGAAAAACTGTTTTTT. It translates to CASSLSGMDEKLFF. This chain uses TRBV5-1 with TRBJ1-4; the D gene is possibly TRBD1 (5 bases). V lost 1 base and J lost 6, with 10 bases in between. The CDR3 extends over 14 amino acids. Germline CDR1 SGHRS, CDR2 YFSETQ.

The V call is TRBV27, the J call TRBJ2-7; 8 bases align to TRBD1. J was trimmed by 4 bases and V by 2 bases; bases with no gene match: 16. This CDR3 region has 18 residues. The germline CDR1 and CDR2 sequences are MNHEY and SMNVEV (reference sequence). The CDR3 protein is CASSLRSSGQGIGYEQYF. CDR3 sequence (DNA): TGTGCCAGCAGTTTAAGGTCCTCCGGACAGGGCATCGGGTACGAGCAGTACTTC.

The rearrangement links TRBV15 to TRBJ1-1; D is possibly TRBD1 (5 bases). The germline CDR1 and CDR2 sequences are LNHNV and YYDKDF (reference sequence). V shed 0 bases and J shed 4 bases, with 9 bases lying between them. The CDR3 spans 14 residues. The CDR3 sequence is CATSRDLGVTEAFF. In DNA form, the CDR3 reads TGTGCCACCAGCAGAGACCTAGGGGTCACTGAAGCTTTCTTT.

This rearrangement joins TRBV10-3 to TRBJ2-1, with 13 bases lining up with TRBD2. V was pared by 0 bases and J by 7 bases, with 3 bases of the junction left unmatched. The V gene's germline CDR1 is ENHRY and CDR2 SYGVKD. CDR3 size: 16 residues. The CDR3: CAISESKTSGGNEQFF. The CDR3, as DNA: TGTGCCATCAGTGAGTCGAAGACTAGCGGGGGGAATGAGCAGTTCTTC.

The CDR3 region has the DNA TGCAGCGTGACTGGCACCCCCTCCTACGAGCAGTACTTC. This translates into CSVTGTPSYEQYF. This chain joins TRBV29-1 and TRBJ2-7, with D unresolved. Germline V lookup: CDR1 SQVTM, CDR2 ANQGSEA. This CDR3 has 13 amino acids. The ends were cut back, 6 bases at V and 0 bases at J, with 12 bases in the middle.

In nucleotides, the CDR3 is TGTGCCAGCAGTGAACGGGCAGGAGGGCAGTTCTTC. This sequence encodes CASSERAGGQFF. The gene calls are TRBV25-1 and TRBJ2-1, with a tentative D call TRBD2 (5 bases). This CDR3 spans 12 amino acids. V lost 2 bases and J lost 12, with 11 bases in between. Germline CDR1 MGHDK, CDR2 SYGVNS.

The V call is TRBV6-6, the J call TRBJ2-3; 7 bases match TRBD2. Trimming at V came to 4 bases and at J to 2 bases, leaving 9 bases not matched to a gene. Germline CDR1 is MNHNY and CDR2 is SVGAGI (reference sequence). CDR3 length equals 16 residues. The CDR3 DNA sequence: TGTGCCAGCAGTTCTCCCGGGGAGGGGATCACAGATACGCAGTATTTT. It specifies CASSSPGEGITDTQYF.

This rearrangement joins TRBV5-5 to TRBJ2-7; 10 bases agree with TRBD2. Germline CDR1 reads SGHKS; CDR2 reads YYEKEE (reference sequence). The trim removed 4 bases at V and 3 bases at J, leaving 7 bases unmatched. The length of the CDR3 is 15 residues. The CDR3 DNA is TGTGCCAGCAGCCTTGGGCTAGCGGGAGTCTACGAGCAGTACTTC. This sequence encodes CASSLGLAGVYEQYF.

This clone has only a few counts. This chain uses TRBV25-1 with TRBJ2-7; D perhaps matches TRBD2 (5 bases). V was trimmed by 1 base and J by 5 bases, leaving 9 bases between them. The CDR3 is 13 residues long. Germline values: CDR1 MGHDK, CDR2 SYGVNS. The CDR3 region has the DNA TGTGCCAGCAGTGAATGGCCGCGGGACGAGCAGTACTTC. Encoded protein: CASSEWPRDEQYF.

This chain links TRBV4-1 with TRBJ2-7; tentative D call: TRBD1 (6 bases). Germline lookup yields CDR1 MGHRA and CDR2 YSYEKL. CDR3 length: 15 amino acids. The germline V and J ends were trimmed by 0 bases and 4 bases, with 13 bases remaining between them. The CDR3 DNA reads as TGCGCCAGCAGCCAAGATCCCAGGGGTTCGTACGAGCAGTACTTC. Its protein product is CASSQDPRGSYEQYF.

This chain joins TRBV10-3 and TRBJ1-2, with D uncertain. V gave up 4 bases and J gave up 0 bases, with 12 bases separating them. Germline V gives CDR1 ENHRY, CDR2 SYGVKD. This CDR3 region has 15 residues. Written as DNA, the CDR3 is TGTGCCATCAGTGCCTACAGCCTCACTAACTATGGCTACACCTTC. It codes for CAISAYSLTNYGYTF.

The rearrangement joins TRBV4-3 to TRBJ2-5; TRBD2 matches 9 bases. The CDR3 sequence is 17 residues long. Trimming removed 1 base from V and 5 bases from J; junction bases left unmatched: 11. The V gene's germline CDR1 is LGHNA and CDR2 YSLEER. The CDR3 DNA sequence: TGCGCCAGCAGCCAAGCCAACGGCGGGAGGGGACGGGAGACCCAGTACTTC. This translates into CASSQANGGRGRETQYF.

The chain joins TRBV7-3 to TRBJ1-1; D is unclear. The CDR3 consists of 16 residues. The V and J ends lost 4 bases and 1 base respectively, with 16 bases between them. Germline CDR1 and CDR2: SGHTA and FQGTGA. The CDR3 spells CASSSKPQEGNTEAFF. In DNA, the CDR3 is TGTGCCAGCAGCTCAAAGCCACAAGAGGGGAACACTGAAGCTTTCTTT.

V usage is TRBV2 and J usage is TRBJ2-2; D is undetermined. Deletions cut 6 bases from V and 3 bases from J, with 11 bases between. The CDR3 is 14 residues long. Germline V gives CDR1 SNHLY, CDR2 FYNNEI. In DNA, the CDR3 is TGTGCCAGCAGCGCCTCAGGCTACACCGGGGAGCTGTTTTTT. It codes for CASSASGYTGELFF. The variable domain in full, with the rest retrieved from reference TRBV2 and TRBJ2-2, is EPEVTQTPSHQVTQMGQEVILRCVPISNHLYFYWYRQILGQKVEFLVSFYNNEISEKSEIFDDQFSVERPDGSNFTLKIRSTKLEDSAMYFCASSASGYTGELFFGEGSRLTVL.

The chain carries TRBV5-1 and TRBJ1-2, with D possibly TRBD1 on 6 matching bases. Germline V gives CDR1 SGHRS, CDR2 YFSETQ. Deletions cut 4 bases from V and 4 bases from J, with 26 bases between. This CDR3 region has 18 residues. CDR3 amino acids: CASSPHRSEQGEVYGYTF. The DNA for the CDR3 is TGCGCCAGCAGCCCCCACCGCTCGGAACAGGGAGAAGTCTATGGCTACACCTTC. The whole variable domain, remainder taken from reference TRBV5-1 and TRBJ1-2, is KAGVTQTPRYLIKTRGQQVTLSCSPISGHRSVSWYQQTPGQGLQFLFEYFSETQRNKGNFPGRFSGRQFSNSRSEMNVSTLELGDSALYLCASSPHRSEQGEVYGYTFGSGTRLTVV.

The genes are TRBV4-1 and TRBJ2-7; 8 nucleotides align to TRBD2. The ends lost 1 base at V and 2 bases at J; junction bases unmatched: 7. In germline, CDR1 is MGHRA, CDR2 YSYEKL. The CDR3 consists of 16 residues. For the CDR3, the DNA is TGCGCCAGCAGCCAAGGTGCGGGGGGCCCTACCTACGAGCAGTACTTC. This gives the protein CASSQGAGGPTYEQYF.

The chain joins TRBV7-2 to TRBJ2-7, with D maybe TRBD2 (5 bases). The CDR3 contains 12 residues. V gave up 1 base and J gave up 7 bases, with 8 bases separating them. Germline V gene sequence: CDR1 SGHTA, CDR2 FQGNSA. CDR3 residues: CASSLGRLEQYF. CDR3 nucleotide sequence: TGTGCCAGCAGCTTAGGGAGGTTAGAGCAGTACTTC.

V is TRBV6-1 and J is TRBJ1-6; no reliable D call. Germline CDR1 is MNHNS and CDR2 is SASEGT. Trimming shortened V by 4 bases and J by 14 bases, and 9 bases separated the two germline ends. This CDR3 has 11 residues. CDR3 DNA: TGTGCCAGCAGTGCCCATCGGGCCCTCCACTTT. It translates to CASSAHRALHF.

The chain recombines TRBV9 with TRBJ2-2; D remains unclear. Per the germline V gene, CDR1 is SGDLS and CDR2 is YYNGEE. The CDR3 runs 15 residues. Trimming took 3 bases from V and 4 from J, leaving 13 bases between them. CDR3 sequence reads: CASSAIPEFTGELFF. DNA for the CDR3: TGTGCCAGCAGCGCGATCCCCGAGTTCACCGGGGAGCTGTTTTTT.

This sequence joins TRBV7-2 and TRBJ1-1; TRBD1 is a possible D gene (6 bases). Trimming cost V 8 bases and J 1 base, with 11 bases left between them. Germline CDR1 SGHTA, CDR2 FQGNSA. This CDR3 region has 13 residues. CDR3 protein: CASLYRANTEAFF. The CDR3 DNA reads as TGTGCCAGCCTGTACAGGGCGAACACTGAAGCTTTCTTT.

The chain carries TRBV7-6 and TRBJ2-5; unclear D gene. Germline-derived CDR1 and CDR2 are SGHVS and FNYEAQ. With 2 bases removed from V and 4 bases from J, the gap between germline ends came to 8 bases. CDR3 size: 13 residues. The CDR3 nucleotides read TGTGCCAGCAGCTTAAAGCTCGTAGAGACCCAGTACTTC. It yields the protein CASSLKLVETQYF.

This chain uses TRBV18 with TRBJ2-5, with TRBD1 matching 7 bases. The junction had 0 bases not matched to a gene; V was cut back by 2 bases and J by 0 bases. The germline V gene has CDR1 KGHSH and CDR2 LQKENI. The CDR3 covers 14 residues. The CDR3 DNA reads TGTGCCAGCTCACCAGGGACAGACCAAGAGACCCAGTACTTC. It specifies CASSPGTDQETQYF.

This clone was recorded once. The CDR3 region is CASSSVAGGLTGELFF. In DNA, the CDR3 is TGTGCCAGCAGCTCAGTAGCGGGAGGGCTGACCGGGGAGCTGTTTTTT. The V and J genes are TRBV5-4 and TRBJ2-2; TRBD2 agrees at 11 bases. J was trimmed by 5 bases and V by 3 bases; bases with no gene match: 6. The germline CDR1 and CDR2 sequences are SGHNT and YYREEE (reference sequence). This CDR3 is built from 16 residues. Full variable domain (missing parts from reference TRBV5-4 and TRBJ2-2): ETGVTQSPTHLIKTRGQQVTLRCSSQSGHNTVSWYQQALGQGPQFIFQYYREEENGRGNFPPRFSGLQFPNYSSELNVNALELDDSALYLCASSSVAGGLTGELFFGEGSRLTVL.

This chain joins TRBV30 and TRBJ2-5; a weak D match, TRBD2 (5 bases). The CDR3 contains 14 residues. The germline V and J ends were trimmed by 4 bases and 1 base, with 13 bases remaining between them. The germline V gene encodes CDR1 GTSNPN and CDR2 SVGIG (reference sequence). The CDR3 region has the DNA TGTGCCTGGAACAAAATAGGGAGCCAAGAGACCCAGTACTTC. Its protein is CAWNKIGSQETQYF.

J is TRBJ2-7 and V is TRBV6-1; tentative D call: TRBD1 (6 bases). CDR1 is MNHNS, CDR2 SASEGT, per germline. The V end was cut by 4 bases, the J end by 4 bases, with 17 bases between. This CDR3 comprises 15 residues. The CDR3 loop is CASSAPGRGAYEQYF. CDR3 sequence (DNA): TGTGCCAGCAGTGCCCCGGGCAGGGGCGCGTACGAGCAGTACTTC.